The rows below give T cell receptor beta chains drawn from one sample of a study of T cells after posttransplantation cyclophosphamide. This table comes from immunoSEQ multiplex PCR, and its TCRdb copy is limited to in-frame clones, with some not included. Of 8,000 to 10,000 clones in the sample, 98% were seen once. Source material: naive CD8+ T cells sorted from PBMCs. Receptors originate from a man aged 45-60 years in good health, CMV-negative, and a related stem cell transplant donor. CDR3s include the opening cysteine and the closing phenylalanine or tryptophan. A D gene is named only where the DNA matches it firmly. Size tells how often a clone was seen (once, few, many) or the class of an expanded clone, and some rows leave it out.

CDR3 length	clone size	V gene	D gene	J gene	CDR3 protein	CDR3 DNA
11	-	TRBV25-1	TRBD1	TRBJ1-1	CASRLGQEAFF	TGTGCCAGCAGACTGGGACAGGAAGCTTTCTTT
17	-	TRBV7-9	TRBD1	TRBJ1-3	CASSPGTGGRSGNTIYF	TGTGCCAGCAGCCCCGGGACAGGGGGTCGCTCTGGAAACACCATATATTTT
19	-	TRBV7-6	TRBD1	TRBJ2-2	CASSLEGQGNLINTGELFF	TGTGCCAGCAGCTTAGAAGGACAGGGGAACCTCATTAACACCGGGGAGCTGTTTTTT
12	-	TRBV6-4	TRBD2	TRBJ2-7	CASSPGGVEQYF	TGTGCCAGCAGCCCCGGGGGGGTCGAGCAGTACTTC
12	-	TRBV10-2	-	TRBJ1-1	CASRPGNTEAFF	TGCGCCAGCAGGCCGGGGAACACTGAAGCTTTCTTT
15	-	TRBV7-9	TRBD1	TRBJ2-7	CASSSSGTAYYEQYF	TGTGCCAGCAGCTCGTCCGGGACAGCCTACTACGAGCAGTACTTC
12	-	TRBV14	-	TRBJ1-2	CASSHDRDGYTF	TGTGCCAGCAGCCACGATCGCGATGGCTACACCTTC
15	-	TRBV5-1	TRBD2	TRBJ2-1	CASKWTSGRYNEQFF	TGCGCCAGCAAATGGACTAGCGGGAGATACAATGAGCAGTTCTTC
12	once	TRBV25-1	-	TRBJ2-7	CANQGSSYEQYF	TGTGCCAACCAGGGTAGCTCCTACGAGCAGTACTTC
11	-	TRBV7-9	-	TRBJ2-5	CASSFPETQYF	TGTGCCAGCAGCTTCCCTGAGACCCAGTACTTC
15	-	TRBV7-9	-	TRBJ1-1	CASSPRRGSLPEAFF	TGTGCCAGCAGCCCGCGCAGGGGAAGTTTGCCTGAAGCTTTCTTT
14	once	TRBV19	TRBD1	TRBJ2-7	CASRPGQGLYEQYF	TGTGCCAGTAGACCGGGACAGGGGCTGTACGAGCAGTACTTC
15	once	TRBV9	-	TRBJ1-6	CASSSGTLLNSPLHF	TGTGCCAGCAGCTCCGGGACACTACTTAATTCACCCCTCCACTTT
16	-	TRBV7-9	TRBD1	TRBJ2-7	CASSLVRTGASYEQYF	TGTGCCAGCAGCTTAGTGCGGACAGGGGCTTCCTACGAGCAGTACTTC
12	once	TRBV9	-	TRBJ2-1	CASSLREDEQFF	TGTGCCAGCAGCTTAAGAGAGGATGAGCAGTTCTTC
18	-	TRBV11-2	-	TRBJ1-1	CASSLDSPGYSTNTEAFF	TGTGCCAGCAGCTTAGATTCTCCCGGCTACAGTACGAACACTGAAGCTTTCTTT
16	-	TRBV7-8	TRBD2	TRBJ2-2	CASSLGLAGDTGELFF	TGTGCCAGCAGCTTAGGGCTAGCGGGGGACACCGGGGAGCTGTTTTTT
14	-	TRBV18	-	TRBJ2-7	CASSPPRGSYEQYF	TGTGCCAGCTCACCACCAAGGGGGTCCTACGAGCAGTACTTC
15	-	TRBV23-1	-	TRBJ2-2	CASSQSGSDTGELFF	TGCGCCAGCAGTCAATCTGGCAGCGACACCGGGGAGCTGTTTTTT
15	-	TRBV19	-	TRBJ2-1	CASSYGLGGWSEQFF	TGTGCCAGTAGCTATGGACTGGGGGGATGGAGTGAGCAGTTCTTC
19	-	TRBV4-3	TRBD2	TRBJ2-3	CASSPVRGGTQSSTDTQYF	TGCGCCAGCAGCCCTGTTCGCGGGGGGACTCAGTCTAGCACAGATACGCAGTATTTT
15	-	TRBV4-3	-	TRBJ1-1	CASSPGGALNTEAFF	TGCGCCAGCAGCCCCGGCGGGGCACTAAACACTGAAGCTTTCTTT
14	-	TRBV19	-	TRBJ2-3	CASSMGYLTDTQYF	TGTGCCAGTAGTATGGGCTACCTCACAGATACGCAGTATTTT
17	-	TRBV30	TRBD2	TRBJ2-7	CAWSDPPTGGPLYEQYF	TGTGCCTGGAGTGACCCCCCCACGGGAGGGCCCCTATACGAGCAGTACTTC
13	once	TRBV19	-	TRBJ1-1	CASSSGGGTEAFF	TGTGCCAGTAGCTCAGGTGGTGGGACTGAAGCTTTCTTT
12	-	TRBV7-9	-	TRBJ2-7	CASSLSSYEQYF	TGTGCCAGCAGCTTATCCAGCTACGAGCAGTACTTC
15	-	TRBV11-2	TRBD1	TRBJ1-3	CASSFDRGSGNTIYF	TGTGCCAGCAGCTTTGACAGGGGTTCTGGAAACACCATATATTTT
16	-	TRBV19	-	TRBJ2-7	CASSPLPPHTPYEQYF	TGTGCCAGTAGTCCCCTGCCCCCCCACACGCCCTACGAGCAGTACTTC
14	-	TRBV19	-	TRBJ2-7	CASSPGPLAYEQYF	TGTGCCAGTAGCCCCGGGCCCCTAGCGTACGAGCAGTACTTC
14	once	TRBV6-5	-	TRBJ1-5	CASSYGQGLQPQHF	TGTGCCAGCAGTTACGGTCAGGGGCTTCAGCCCCAGCATTTT
15	-	TRBV7-3	TRBD1	TRBJ2-3	CASSLVGQGTDTQYF	TGTGCCAGCAGCTTAGTGGGACAGGGGACAGATACGCAGTATTTT
18	-	TRBV21-1	-	TRBJ1-5	CASSKKKGTEGLNQPQHF	TGTGCCAGCAGCAAAAAAAAGGGGACAGAGGGTCTCAATCAGCCCCAGCATTTT
14	-	TRBV11-2	TRBD1	TRBJ2-5	CASSLVRGRETQYF	TGTGCCAGCAGCTTAGTCAGGGGGAGAGAGACCCAGTACTTC
16	-	TRBV6-6	TRBD1	TRBJ2-1	CASSLTGQGPYNEQFF	TGTGCCAGCAGTCTGACGGGACAGGGCCCCTACAATGAGCAGTTCTTC
13	-	TRBV7-9	-	TRBJ2-7	CASSDGLFYEQYF	TGTGCCAGCAGCGACGGACTCTTCTACGAGCAGTACTTC
17	once	TRBV9	-	TRBJ2-1	CASSVVGQAGRYNEQFF	TGTGCCAGCAGCGTCGTCGGGCAGGCGGGGCGATACAATGAGCAGTTCTTC
14	-	TRBV29-1	-	TRBJ2-1	CSVDRDDSYNEQFF	TGCAGCGTTGACAGGGATGACTCCTACAATGAGCAGTTCTTC
14	-	TRBV27	-	TRBJ1-2	CASSPQGASYGYTF	TGTGCCAGCAGTCCGCAGGGCGCGAGCTATGGCTACACCTTC
16	-	TRBV18	TRBD2	TRBJ2-1	CASSPQLAGGDNEQFF	TGTGCCAGCTCACCACAGCTAGCGGGAGGTGATAATGAGCAGTTCTTC
15	-	TRBV13	TRBD2	TRBJ2-7	CASSPRTSGRHEQYF	TGTGCCAGCAGCCCAAGGACTAGCGGGAGACACGAGCAGTACTTC
13	-	TRBV10-3	-	TRBJ2-1	CATKRPSYNEQFF	TGTGCCACCAAGAGGCCCTCCTACAATGAGCAGTTCTTC
15	-	TRBV6-8	TRBD2	TRBJ2-3	CASSYRGVGRVTQYF	TGTGCCAGCAGTTACCGGGGGGTTGGGAGAGTTACGCAGTATTTT
12	-	TRBV7-9	-	TRBJ2-7	CASSLRLDEQYF	TGTGCCAGCAGCTTACGGTTAGACGAGCAGTACTTC
15	-	TRBV7-6	TRBD1	TRBJ2-2	CASSFRDRIHGELFF	TGTGCCAGCAGCTTCCGGGACAGGATTCACGGGGAGCTGTTTTTT
14	-	TRBV2	-	TRBJ1-6	CASSGGQGGSPLHF	TGTGCCAGCAGTGGTGGGCAGGGAGGTTCACCCCTCCACTTT